This entry features one T cell receptor (beta chain) sequence. This clonotype appeared many times. It has no known antigen specificity. Per-base qualities were not stored, and no clone one base away is much larger. This sample was sequenced with an Illumina NovaSeq 6000. TCR cDNA was made using 5'RACE template switching, a step that added a universal primer site and unique molecular identifiers. Priming of cDNA synthesis was performed from both the TCR alpha and TCR beta constant segments. Library amplification used two PCR steps, and the second PCR step added sample barcodes and sequencing adapters. Libraries were sequenced on Illumina HiSeq 2500 (2x100 bp) or NovaSeq (2x150 bp). From the authors' description of their analysis: MIGEC handled demultiplexing of reads and collapsing into UMI consensus sequences, while MiXCR performed V(D)J alignment. Vaccine-responding clonotypes were identified with edgeR using replicate PBMC samples, with FDR below 0.01 and a log2 fold change above 5 up to day 15 being required. Each bulk clonotype received a CD4 or CD8 identity based on whether the sequenced CD4 or CD8 repertoire contained that clonotype at higher abundance. TCRdb reanalyzed the raw reads on its own, using fastp at Q25 for trimming and MiXCR for clone calling, and kept in-frame beta chains. Here each entry gathers all rows of one CDR3 protein and keeps the most common genes and DNA. The V and J calls and clone size come from TCRdb's table, not from the authors' own analysis. Counted in this sample were fewer than 350,000 distinct CDR3 sequences; 3.5% to 4.5% of them appeared once. The ten top clones hold roughly 21% of the sample.

This entry comes from a study of T cells after yellow fever vaccination (dated by TCRdb to about 2019). Looking at the study overall: The SMART-Seq v4 Ultra Low Input RNA kit was used to prepare libraries from fractions with low cell numbers. To track T-cell clones before and after primary and booster YFV17D yellow fever vaccination, bulk TCR alpha and beta repertoires were sequenced longitudinally. Two healthy male donors made up the cohort, one aged 18 to 30 years and the other aged 30 to 40 years. Blood was drawn at multiple timepoints before and after primary and secondary immunization, with bulk PBMC replicates and cell subsets isolated.

The treatment or condition label for this specimen denotes: live attenuated yellow fever vaccine strain. At every blood-draw timepoint, two biological replicates of bulk PBMCs were collected. PBMCs were isolated from peripheral blood using a standard Ficoll-Paque protocol. TriZol was used to extract RNA from bulk PBMCs, from CD4 and CD8 fractions, and from dextramer-positive and dextramer-negative fractions. What the study reported, not specific to this receptor: Only a couple of donors were included in the study, so the extent to which the findings can be generalized is limited. A small share of clonotypes occurred in both CD4 and CD8 compartments, likely arising from convergent recombination. After the booster, most clones that had expanded after primary vaccination were detected again (around 95% of CD4 and more than 85% of CD8), suggesting broad maintenance of memory. Computational filtering was needed because FACS-sorted repertoires could contain abundant contaminating clonotypes from the bulk population. The secondary T-cell response was weaker than the primary response but faster, peaking on day 5 instead of day 15.

Inclusive of the bounding cysteine and phenylalanine, the CDR3 is 15 residues long. Kept here is only the CDR3 DNA, which spans 45 bases and is read in frame from base 1. The germline V gene (reference sequence) supplies CDR1 MNHNY and CDR2 SVGAGI. V and J are trimmed by 2 bases and 1 base, and the gene matches miss 2 bases of the junction. The chain links TRBV6-6 with TRBJ2-5, and TRBD2 matches 9 of the central bases. The sequencing used PBMCs, collected 15 days after the yellow fever booster vaccination. The receptor was derived from a man between 18 and 35 years old who received the YFV17D yellow fever vaccine. The DNA is TGTGCCAGCAGTTACAGCGGGGGGCCCCAAGAGACCCAGTACTTC. The resulting protein is CASSYSGGPQETQYF.